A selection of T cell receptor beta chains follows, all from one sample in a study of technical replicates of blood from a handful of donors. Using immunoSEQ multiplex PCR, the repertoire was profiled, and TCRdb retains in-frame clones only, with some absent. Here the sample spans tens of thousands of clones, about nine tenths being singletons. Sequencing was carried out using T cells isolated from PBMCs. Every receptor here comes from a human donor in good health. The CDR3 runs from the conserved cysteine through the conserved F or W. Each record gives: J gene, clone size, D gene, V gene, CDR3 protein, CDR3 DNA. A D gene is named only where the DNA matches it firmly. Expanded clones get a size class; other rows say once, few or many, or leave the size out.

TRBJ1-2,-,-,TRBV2,CATIDKGYTF,TGTGCCACGATAGACAAAGGCTACACCTTC
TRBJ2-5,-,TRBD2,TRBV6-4,CASSDSMGREEGETQYF,TGTGCCAGCAGTGACTCGATGGGACGGGAGGAAGGGGAGACCCAGTACTTC
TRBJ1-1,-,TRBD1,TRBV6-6,CASSFSQGTGDAEAFF,TGTGCCAGCAGTTTCTCTCAGGGGACAGGGGACGCTGAAGCTTTCTTT
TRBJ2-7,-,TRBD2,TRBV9,CASSVGTSKAYEQYF,TGTGCCAGCAGCGTAGGGACTAGCAAAGCCTACGAGCAGTACTTC
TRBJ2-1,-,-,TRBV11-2,CASSRSQAYNEQFF,TGTGCCAGCAGCCGTAGCCAAGCCTACAATGAGCAGTTCTTC
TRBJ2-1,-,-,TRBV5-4,CASNRDQWEFF,TGTGCCAGCAATCGGGATCAGTGGGAGTTCTTC
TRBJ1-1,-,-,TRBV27,CASSFNAVVSTEAFF,TGTGCCAGCAGTTTCAATGCGGTGGTTAGCACTGAAGCTTTCTTT
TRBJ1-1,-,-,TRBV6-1,CASSATGGTEAFF,TGTGCCAGCAGTGCTACAGGTGGCACTGAAGCTTTCTTT
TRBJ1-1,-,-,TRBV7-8,CASSFQVTEAFF,TGTGCCAGCAGCTTCCAGGTTACTGAAGCTTTCTTT
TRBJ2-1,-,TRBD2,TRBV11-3,CASRVGGSMDEQFF,TGTGCCAGCAGGGTGGGCGGGAGTATGGATGAGCAGTTCTTC
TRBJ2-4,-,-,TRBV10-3,CAISNAGIIQYF,TGTGCCATCAGTAATGCCGGGATAATTCAGTACTTC
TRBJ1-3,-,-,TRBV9,CASSVGRGTGNTIYF,TGTGCCAGCAGCGTAGGCAGGGGCACTGGAAACACCATATATTTT
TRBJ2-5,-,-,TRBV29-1,CSVETAGMETQYF,TGCAGCGTTGAAACGGCAGGGATGGAGACCCAGTACTTC
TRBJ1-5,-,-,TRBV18,CASSRGHPDQPQHF,TGTGCCAGCTCCCGCGGACACCCAGATCAGCCCCAGCATTTT
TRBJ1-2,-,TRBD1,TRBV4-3,CASSQDGLTGNGYTF,TGCGCCAGCAGCCAAGATGGCCTGACAGGGAATGGCTACACCTTC
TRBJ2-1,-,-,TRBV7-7,CASSVQETSYNEQFF,TGTGCCAGCAGCGTCCAGGAAACCTCCTACAATGAGCAGTTCTTC
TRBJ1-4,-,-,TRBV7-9,CASSFVADSNEKLFF,TGTGCCAGCAGCTTTGTGGCAGACTCCAATGAAAAACTGTTTTTT
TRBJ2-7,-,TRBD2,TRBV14,CASSRAGLAYEQYF,TGTGCCAGCAGCCGCGCGGGACTAGCCTACGAGCAGTACTTC
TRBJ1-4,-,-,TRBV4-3,CASSTGTGNEKLFF,TGCGCCAGCAGCACGGGAACAGGGAATGAAAAACTGTTTTTT
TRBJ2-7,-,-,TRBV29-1,CSVRGGSSYEQYF,TGCAGCGTCAGAGGGGGTAGCTCCTACGAGCAGTACTTC
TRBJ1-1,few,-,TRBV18,CASCPFPTEAFF,TGTGCCAGCTGTCCCTTCCCCACTGAAGCTTTCTTT
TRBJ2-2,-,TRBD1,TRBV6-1,CASSRDRNTGELFF,TGTGCCAGCAGCCGGGACAGGAACACCGGGGAGCTGTTTTTT
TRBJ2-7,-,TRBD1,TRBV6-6,CASNLGQGSSYEQYF,TGTGCCAGCAACTTAGGACAGGGAAGCTCCTACGAGCAGTACTTC
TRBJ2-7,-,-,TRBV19,CASSLPGATYEQYF,TGTGCCAGTAGTTTACCGGGTGCTACCTACGAGCAGTACTTC
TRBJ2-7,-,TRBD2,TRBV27,CASSDLLAGAYEQYF,TGTGCCAGCAGTGACCTCCTAGCGGGGGCTTACGAGCAGTACTTC
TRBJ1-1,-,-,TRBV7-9,CASSSRAKNTEAFF,TGTGCCAGCAGCTCGCGGGCTAAGAACACTGAAGCTTTCTTT
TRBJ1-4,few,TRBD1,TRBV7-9,CASSLTGPTNEKLFF,TGTGCCAGCAGTTTGACAGGGCCAACTAATGAAAAACTGTTTTTT
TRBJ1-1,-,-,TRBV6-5,CASSYKYRKGTEAFF,TGTGCCAGCAGTTATAAGTACAGGAAGGGCACTGAAGCTTTCTTT
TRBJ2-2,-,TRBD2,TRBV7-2,CASSLGSGRAFSGELFF,TGTGCCAGCAGCTTAGGAAGCGGGAGGGCCTTTAGCGGGGAGCTGTTTTTT
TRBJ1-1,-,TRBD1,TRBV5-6,CASSLRMDRVSEAFF,TGTGCCAGCAGCTTGAGGATGGACAGGGTTTCGGAAGCTTTCTTT
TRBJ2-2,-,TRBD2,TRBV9,CASSASGRWTGELFF,TGTGCCAGCAGCGCTAGCGGGAGATGGACCGGGGAGCTGTTTTTT
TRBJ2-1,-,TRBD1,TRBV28,CASSIGQGYNEQFF,TGTGCCAGCAGTATTGGACAGGGATACAATGAGCAGTTCTTC
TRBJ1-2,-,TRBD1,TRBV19,CASSIGQGASYGYTF,TGTGCCAGTAGTATCGGACAGGGAGCTAGCTATGGCTACACCTTC
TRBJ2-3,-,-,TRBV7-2,CASSLAGSTTDTQYF,TGTGCCAGCAGCTTAGCGGGCTCGACCACAGATACGCAGTATTTT
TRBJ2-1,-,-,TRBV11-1,CASSLGQLVGNEQFF,TGTGCCAGCAGCTTGGGGCAGTTAGTAGGCAATGAGCAGTTCTTC
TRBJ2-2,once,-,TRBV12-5,CASGLPVSGNTGELFF,TGTGCTAGTGGTTTGCCAGTATCGGGGAACACCGGGGAGCTGTTTTTT
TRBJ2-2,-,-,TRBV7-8,CASARDKAGELFF,TGTGCCAGCGCCAGGGATAAAGCCGGGGAGCTGTTTTTT
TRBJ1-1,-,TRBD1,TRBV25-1,CASSGGQGLEAFF,TGTGCCAGCAGTGGAGGACAGGGTCTTGAAGCTTTCTTT
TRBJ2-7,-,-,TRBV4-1,CASSQDWGAYEQYF,TGCGCCAGCAGCCAAGATTGGGGGGCCTACGAGCAGTACTTC
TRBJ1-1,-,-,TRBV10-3,CAISEVENLNTEAFF,TGTGCCATCAGTGAGGTTGAGAATCTGAACACTGAAGCTTTCTTT
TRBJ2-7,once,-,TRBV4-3,CASSRSSPGVIYEQYF,TGCGCCAGCAGCCGAAGCTCCCCCGGAGTGATCTACGAGCAGTACTTC
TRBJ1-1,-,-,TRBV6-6,CASSYSGSEAFF,TGTGCCAGCAGCTACAGCGGTTCGGAAGCTTTCTTT
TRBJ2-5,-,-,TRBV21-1,CASSNYRGVQETQYF,TGTGCCAGCAGCAATTATCGAGGAGTCCAAGAGACCCAGTACTTC
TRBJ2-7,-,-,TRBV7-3,CASSEDSFSSSYEQYF,TGTGCCAGCAGCGAAGACAGCTTCTCTAGCTCCTACGAGCAGTACTTC